Listed below are T cell receptor beta chains from one sample, sequenced in a study of breast tumors, draining lymph nodes, adjacent tissues. TCRdb called the multiplex PCR reads again in MiXCR, with one record for every CDR3 protein. Of some 130,000 distinct CDR3 sequences in the sample, 20% are singletons; the top ten hold 3.5% to 4.5%. Material for sequencing was axillary lymph node tissue. The receptors stem from a female donor with breast cancer. Some clones in this sample may be carry-over from other donors' samples. Each CDR3 is given without its conserved first and last residue. The D gene is left open where the match is weak.

-	TRBV20-1	SARDHGGTGANVLT
-	TRBV29-1	SVASDGTQY
TRBD2	TRBV6-2/TRBV6-3	ASSWTSGDFRETQY
TRBD1	TRBV20-1	SAGGQGPSYEQY
TRBD2	TRBV5-6	ASSGPAAGGTDTQY
TRBD1	TRBV5-1	ASSLVGQGSPLH
-	TRBV11-2	ASSRYSGANVLT
TRBD1	TRBV6-5	ASRNRDRNTEAF
TRBD2	TRBV20-1	SARVLAGGPHTQY
-	TRBV29-1	SVDKESSYNEQF
TRBD2	TRBV20-1	SARDVLAGGSSYNEQF
TRBD2	TRBV9	ASSAILTSASRELF
-	TRBV30	AWNTGNSGNTVY
-	TRBV5-6	ASRGAGVPNTQY